This T cell receptor beta chain was recorded in a study of shared clonotypes between healthy human individuals (dated by TCRdb to the early 2020s). Looking at the study overall: The cohort comprised a couple of women and a few men aged 18 to 49 years. Leukapheresis yielded between about 0.94 and 9.5 billion PBMCs per donor. To estimate repertoire size and how much clonotype sharing occurs between individuals, the study deeply sequenced the blood TCR repertoires of about five healthy adults. Per donor, three plates each were used for CD4 naive and CD4 memory, two for CD8 naive, and one for CD8 memory. To increase sequencing depth and limit assay-specific biases, TCR repertoire library preparation and sequencing were carried out by different laboratories using diverse techniques.

The germline ends are 9 bases apart after V is trimmed by 2 bases and J by 2 bases. In the germline V gene, CDR1 corresponds to SGHDT and CDR2 to YYEEEE. The CDR3 contains 14 residues, cysteine and phenylalanine counted. Solely the CDR3 DNA is kept, with 42 bases framed from the first base. Using the deep immunoSEQ assay, multiplex PCR amplified TCR CDR3 regions from genomic DNA. For each cell subset, the extracted genomic DNA was distributed evenly across all wells of several immunoSEQ 96-well plates, and each plate served as one replicate. Each replicate PCR for sorted subsets received roughly 0.2 ug genomic DNA, equal to roughly 33,000 T cell genomes. Purified libraries were quantified with a Qubit 3.0 fluorometer, sized on a Bioanalyzer 2100, and re-quantified with the KAPA Library Quantification kit. Every immunoSEQ 96-well plate was sequenced on a dedicated single-read 150-cycle Illumina NextSeq 550 flow cell. In the authors' own workflow: Because only junctional sequences without quality scores were contained in the immunoSEQ output, filtering matching that applied to full-length reads could not be performed. Sequences were annotated with PyIR, a Python wrapper for IgBLAST v1.9, using IMGT germline references to assign V/J genes and CDR3. Any read was removed if the V/J assignment was weak (E-value above 1e-6), the CDR3 was missing, or the read contained stop codons, out-of-frame junctions, or ambiguous translated residues. V3J clonotypes were defined as sequences sharing an identical inferred V gene, J gene, and CDR3 amino acid sequence. To compute the percentage overlap between repertoires, the number of shared unique clonotypes was divided by the size of the smaller repertoire. RTK rarefaction, the Chao1 estimator, and Recon v2.1 estimates of unobserved clonotypes were used to assess repertoire richness. Generation probabilities for all TCRbeta clonotypes obtained by the gDNA method from a handful of donors were computed using OLGA. TCRdb holds this immuneACCESS table with in-frame rearrangements only. Some clones are missing; in checked studies, unresolved V genes explain under half, and the rest has no known cause. For V, J and clone size, that table is used; D and trimming come from the DNA. This sample holds just over 2,000,000 clones; over 85% were observed only once. In total, the top ten clones hold around 1.1% of the sample.

General findings and caveats noted by the study authors: The small number of donors limited the genetic and exposure-history diversity represented. Sampling was restricted to blood, and TCR repertoires in tissue are likely to differ from TCR repertoires in blood. Incomplete sequencing was indicated by rarefaction of sorted-subset datasets, despite the large sequencing depth. Based on pairwise subsampling, the degree of clonotype sharing among donors was expected to be affected by sequencing depth. About 5% of naive CD4, roughly 3.6% of naive CD8, roughly 2.5% of memory CD4, and approximately 0.4% of memory CD8 clonotypes were shared across a few donors. Clonotypes shared by all four sorted-subset donors showed higher generation probabilities than non-shared clonotypes. Naive subsets generally had larger estimated clonotype richness than memory subsets.

CD8 naive samples consisted of CD45RO-negative cells that were positively selected for CCR7, yielding a CD45RA+CCR7+ population without TemRA cells. Donors were healthy HIV-negative adults with no recently reported acute infections or vaccinations. Only Caucasian adults living in Nashville, Tennessee, USA were represented among the donors. Blood was obtained by leukapheresis, after which PBMCs were separated by Ficoll-Histopaque density gradient centrifugation and cryopreserved in liquid nitrogen vapor phase. Analytical flow cytometry was used to check the purity and quantity of each magnetically sorted T cell population. Each sorted fraction had its genomic DNA isolated and then quantified by UV absorbance on a Nanodrop 2000c. About this clone: The antigen it binds to is not known. No much larger clonotype is one base removed from it; base qualities were not supplied.

The sample consisted of naive CD8+ T cells sorted from blood. Sample cell subset or site, as interpreted from the label and publication: CD45RA+CCR7+. The chain uses TRBV5-6 and TRBJ2-3, and the D gene may be TRBD1, 5 bases matching. This clonotype was obtained from a man in his late teens or twenties in good health. The bases read TGTGCCAGCAGCTTAGACAGATACACAGATACGCAGTATTTT. This is translated as CASSLDRYTDTQYF.